The sample holds many counts of the clone carrying this TCR beta chain. Its antigen is still unknown. Diagnosis of hyperthyroidism was new in patients aged 18 to 65, and its duration was under 2 months. This specimen belongs to a study of T cells in Graves' hyperthyroidism and ophthalmopathy. Study conclusions and caveats: From stable hyperthyroidism, ophthalmopathy was set apart by a 13 V-J model.

RNA transcripts yielded amplified TCR beta CDR3 regions. Carried out on the TCR CDR3, a first-round RT-PCR used the HTBI primer set. Each CDR3 protein is one row after TCRdb ran MiXCR on the multiplex PCR reads. The sample yields some 510,000 distinct CDR3 sequences, less than 25% seen once. The CDR3 has 17 residues. Germline V gene data show CDR1 as MNHNS and CDR2 as SASEGT. V gave up 4 bases and J gave up 1 base, with 17 bases separating them. The gene calls are TRBV6-1 and TRBJ1-3; no firm D call. The TCR was taken from a man in his late teens or twenties with Graves' hyperthyroidism. Sequencing used blood. This CDR3 reads CASSGASAALSGNTIYF. The CDR3 nucleotides read TGTGCCAGCAGTGGGGCGAGTGCGGCGTTGTCTGGAAACACCATATATTTT.